Sequencing of this T cell receptor (beta chain) was carried out in a study of cytomegalovirus exposure and HLA in healthy donors. Overall study context: Genotyping of some 390 donors showed that roughly 83% belonged to the Caucasian-associated ancestry cluster. Study results and limitations: Productive rates of about 87% or about 30% were seen for most TCR beta V segments in an earlier analysis. Another analysis was done later, and it associated 17,000 or so TCR beta sequences with HLA alleles at 0.05 false discovery rate.

There were likely unrecorded immune exposures, though donors were nominally healthy when sampled. This clone was detected a few times. Its antigen is not known. CDR1 and CDR2 from the germline V gene are SGHTA and FQGNSA. The CDR3 sequence is 15 residues long. Germline trimming cut 5 bases from V and 7 bases from J; bases unmatched to any gene: 9. Primers included in the PCR were 60 Vbeta and 13 Jbeta primers. TCRdb's copy holds only in-frame clones and misses some; the assay was immunoSEQ multiplex PCR. Of over 150,000 clones detected, roughly 75% appear once; the ten largest clones hold 1%. Sequenced input: PBMCs. The source of this sequence is a woman in her forties or fifties in good health and CMV-seropositive. V usage is TRBV7-2 and J usage is TRBJ2-2; 8 bases align to TRBD2. The CDR3, as DNA: TGTGCCAGCAGCCGAAATGCGCTAGCGGGCGGGGAGCTGTTTTTT. Translated: CASSRNALAGGELFF.